A single sample is the source of the 21 T cell receptor beta chains below, sequenced in a study of blood T cell repertoires in COVID-19. Generated by immunoSEQ multiplex PCR, the TCRdb table keeps only in-frame clones and is missing some. The sample gives 150,000 to 200,000 clones, 70% to 90% of which show up once; roughly 21% is in the top ten. The sample taken for sequencing was peripheral blood. Source of these receptors: a man aged 55 to 70 with active or convalescent COVID-19.

The chain carries TRBV3-1 (or the pseudogene TRBV3-2) and TRBJ2-1; 10 bases fit TRBD2. This CDR3 region has 18 residues. Germline V gene sequence: CDR1 LGHDT, CDR2 YNNKEL (reference sequence). The trim removed 1 base at V and 5 bases at J, leaving 11 bases unmatched. The CDR3 DNA reads as TGTGCCAGCAGCCAAGTCTGGTCTGAGCGGGGGGGAGACAATGAGCAGTTCTTC. Residues: CASSQVWSERGGDNEQFF.

As concerns this clone: This sample includes further DNA sequences coding for the same CDR3. The chain joins TRBV5-1 to TRBJ1-1, with D possibly being TRBD1 (6 bases). This CDR3 is built from 15 residues. V lost 2 bases to trimming and J lost 5 bases, with 16 bases between them. CDR1 and CDR2 (germline): SGHRS, YFSETQ. CDR3 protein: CASSLQGMGSTEAFF. The CDR3, as DNA: TGCGCCAGCAGCTTACAGGGAATGGGTTCGACTGAAGCTTTCTTT. Together with reference TRBV5-1 and TRBJ1-1, the CDR3 gives the full variable domain: KAGVTQTPRYLIKTRGQQVTLSCSPISGHRSVSWYQQTPGQGLQFLFEYFSETQRNKGNFPGRFSGRQFSNSRSEMNVSTLELGDSALYLCASSLQGMGSTEAFFGQGTRLTVV.

This clone was counted only a few times. The chain recombines TRBV14 with TRBJ2-2; tentative D call: TRBD1 (6 bases). This CDR3 is 17 amino acids long. V lost 1 base and J 3 bases, leaving 15 bases between the germline ends. Looked up from germline, CDR1 is SGHDN and CDR2 is FVKESK. CDR3 region: CASSQGLGARYTGELFF. The CDR3 nucleotides are TGTGCCAGCAGCCAAGGTTTGGGGGCACGATACACCGGGGAGCTGTTTTTT.

The chain has TRBV14 and TRBJ2-5; 9 bases are shared with TRBD2. The germline CDR1 and CDR2 sequences are SGHDN and FVKESK. This CDR3 comprises 16 residues. The V segment lost 4 bases and the J segment 2 bases; nucleotides outside the gene matches: 8. CDR3 loop: CASSPWLTSGQETQYF. The CDR3 DNA is TGTGCCAGCAGCCCCTGGTTGACTAGCGGACAAGAGACCCAGTACTTC.

This clone has only one observation. The CDR3 loop is CASSVDGQNTDTQYF. The CDR3 bases are TGTGCCAGCAGCGTAGATGGACAGAACACAGATACGCAGTATTTT. The V gene is TRBV2, the J gene TRBJ2-3; maybe TRBD1 (6 bases). The CDR3 totals 15 residues. Germline CDR1 and CDR2: SNHLY and FYNNEI. V lost 6 bases to trimming and J lost 2 bases, with 15 bases between them. The variable domain in full, completed from reference TRBV2 and TRBJ2-3, reads EPEVTQTPSHQVTQMGQEVILRCVPISNHLYFYWYRQILGQKVEFLVSFYNNEISEKSEIFDDQFSVERPDGSNFTLKIRSTKLEDSAMYFCASSVDGQNTDTQYFGPGTRLTVL.

CDR3 sequence: CASSLTRDTQYF. In DNA form, the CDR3 reads TGTGCCAGCAGTTTAACTAGAGATACGCAGTATTTT. This chain links TRBV28 with TRBJ2-3; D possibly corresponds to TRBD2 (5 bases). V was clipped by 2 bases and J by 5 bases, with 5 bases between them. The CDR3 is 12 residues long. CDR1 and CDR2 (germline): MDHEN, SYDVKM.

The genes are TRBV29-1 and TRBJ2-2, with 8 bases matching TRBD1. Germline values: CDR1 SQVTM, CDR2 ANQGSEA. This CDR3 spans 15 amino acids. The ends lost 6 bases at V and 4 bases at J; junction bases unmatched: 10. As DNA, the CDR3 is TGCAGCGTAGTCCTCCGGGACAGGCCCACCGGGGAGCTGTTTTTT. Amino acid sequence: CSVVLRDRPTGELFF.

The J gene is TRBJ2-5, the V gene TRBV5-6, with D maybe TRBD1 (6 bases). Trimming left V 2 bases short and J 1 base short, with 9 bases between. The CDR3 consists of 14 residues. Germline assignment: CDR1 SGHDT and CDR2 YYEEEE. DNA of the CDR3: TGTGCCAGCAGCTTACAGGGATTCCAAGAGACCCAGTACTTC. Its protein product is CASSLQGFQETQYF.

This clone came up once. J is TRBJ1-2 and V is TRBV24-1, with 10 positions matching TRBD1. J was trimmed by 5 bases and V by 7 bases; bases with no gene match: 9. This CDR3 comprises 15 residues. Germline loops: CDR1 KGHDR, CDR2 SFDVKD. The CDR3 DNA is TGTGCCACCAGGTCCGGGACAGGGGATCGGTATGGCTACACCTTC. It encodes CATRSGTGDRYGYTF.

The CDR3 DNA follows: TGCGCCAGCGCCCAAGGACAGAACTATGGCTACACCTTC. This encodes CASAQGQNYGYTF. V usage is TRBV5-1 and J usage is TRBJ1-2; weak D call: TRBD1 (6 bases). The CDR3 is 13 residues long. Germline V gives CDR1 SGHRS, CDR2 YFSETQ. V shed 7 bases and J shed 2 bases, with 12 bases lying between them. Complete variable domain (other parts from reference TRBV5-1 and TRBJ1-2): KAGVTQTPRYLIKTRGQQVTLSCSPISGHRSVSWYQQTPGQGLQFLFEYFSETQRNKGNFPGRFSGRQFSNSRSEMNVSTLELGDSALYLCASAQGQNYGYTFGSGTRLTVV.

The chain is built from TRBV11-2 and TRBJ2-5; D gene uncertain. The CDR3 loop spans 13 amino acids. The germline CDR1 and CDR2 sequences are SGHAT and FQNNGV. V dropped 5 bases and J dropped 5 bases, with 12 bases sitting between them. The CDR3 protein is CASSRSDLETQYF. CDR3 bases: TGTGCCAGCAGCCGGAGCGACCTGGAGACCCAGTACTTC.

The chain recombines TRBV9 with TRBJ2-7; 8 bases are a match to TRBD1. Germline CDR1 reads SGDLS; CDR2 reads YYNGEE. V lost 0 bases and J lost 3; bases outside the gene matches: 8. The CDR3 totals 16 residues. The CDR3 DNA sequence: TGTGCCAGCAGCGTAGGACAGGGGATCGGATACTACGAGCAGTACTTC. Protein: CASSVGQGIGYYEQYF.

This clone was recorded a few times. V gene TRBV10-3 combines with J gene TRBJ1-2; D perhaps matches TRBD1 (5 bases). V was clipped by 6 bases and J by 0 bases, with 11 bases between them. Germline lookup yields CDR1 ENHRY and CDR2 SYGVKD. The CDR3 is made up of 14 amino acids. The CDR3 spells CAISGGGTNYGYTF. CDR3 DNA: TGTGCCATCAGCGGGGGGGGAACTAACTATGGCTACACCTTC.

The chain combines TRBV29-1 with TRBJ2-5; 7 nucleotides line up with TRBD2. The germline V gene has CDR1 SQVTM and CDR2 ANQGSEA. V shed 6 bases and J 4 bases; nucleotides not matched to a gene: 11. This CDR3 is built from 14 residues. The CDR3 coding sequence is TGCAGCGTGAAGCGGGGTCGCGAGGGAGAGACCCAGTACTTC. It codes for CSVKRGREGETQYF. The full variable domain, rest sourced from reference TRBV29-1 and TRBJ2-5, is SAVISQKPSRDICQRGTSLTIQCQVDSQVTMMFWYRQQPGQSLTLIATANQGSEATYESGFVIDKFPISRPNLTFSTLTVSNMSPEDSSIYLCSVKRGREGETQYFGPGTRLLVL.

V is TRBV27 and J is TRBJ2-3; tentatively, D is TRBD1 (7 bases). CDR1 and CDR2 from the germline V gene are MNHEY and SMNVEV (reference sequence). V shed 6 bases and J shed 6 bases, with 10 bases lying between them. The CDR3 is 12 residues long. The CDR3 sequence is CASSSGGDTQYF. CDR3 DNA sequence: TGTGCCAGCAGCTCAGGGGGGGATACGCAGTATTTT.

This clone was seen a single time. V is TRBV5-1 and J is TRBJ2-5; TRBD1 aligns across 7 bases. The germline gives CDR1 SGHRS, CDR2 YFSETQ. This CDR3 is 13 amino acids long. Losses at the gene ends were 4 bases for V and 2 bases for J; bases not matched to a gene: 2. Written as DNA, the CDR3 is TGCGCCAGCAGCCAGGGACAGCAAGAGACCCAGTACTTC. Encoded protein: CASSQGQQETQYF.

This chain links TRBV6-5 with TRBJ1-2; possible D gene TRBD1, 5 bases. V shed 6 bases and J shed 5 bases, with 13 bases lying between them. CDR3 length equals 13 residues. The germline gives CDR1 MNHEY, CDR2 SVGAGI. The CDR3 reads CASRLMGGYGYTF. DNA for the CDR3: TGTGCCAGCAGACTAATGGGGGGATATGGCTACACCTTC.

The rearrangement uses TRBV6-6 and TRBJ2-7, with 10 bases aligning to TRBD2. The CDR3 is 14 residues long. Germline-derived CDR1 and CDR2 are MNHNY and SVGAGI (reference sequence). V shed 6 bases, J shed 2 bases, and the junction held 4 bases outside the gene matches. CDR3 protein: CASSLAGGPYEQYF. The CDR3 DNA is TGTGCCAGCAGCTTAGCGGGGGGTCCCTACGAGCAGTACTTC.

V usage is TRBV5-1 and J usage is TRBJ2-7; 7 bases fit TRBD2. The CDR3 spans 14 residues. Germline assignment: CDR1 SGHRS and CDR2 YFSETQ. J was trimmed by 3 bases and V by 5 bases; bases with no gene match: 8. The CDR3 coding sequence is TGCGCCAGCAGGGGGGGTGCTAGCGGCTACGAGCAGTACTTC. It translates to CASRGGASGYEQYF.

The chain has TRBV2 and TRBJ2-5; 7 bases are a match to TRBD2. CDR1 is SNHLY and CDR2 is FYNNEI in the germline V gene. The CDR3 extends over 14 amino acids. Trimming at V came to 5 bases and at J to 4 bases, leaving 7 bases not matched to a gene. CDR3 region: CASSPLTGGETQYF. The CDR3 region has the DNA TGTGCCAGCAGTCCTCTAACGGGGGGAGAGACCCAGTACTTC.

The chain combines TRBV5-1 with TRBJ2-5; no clear D. Germline-derived CDR1 and CDR2 are SGHRS and YFSETQ. V shed 0 bases and J shed 2 bases, with 8 bases lying between them. The CDR3 runs 14 residues. The CDR3 region is CASSLVPSQETQYF. The CDR3, as DNA: TGCGCCAGCAGCTTGGTACCTAGTCAAGAGACCCAGTACTTC. Full variable domain (rest looked up from reference TRBV5-1 and TRBJ2-5): KAGVTQTPRYLIKTRGQQVTLSCSPISGHRSVSWYQQTPGQGLQFLFEYFSETQRNKGNFPGRFSGRQFSNSRSEMNVSTLELGDSALYLCASSLVPSQETQYFGPGTRLLVL.